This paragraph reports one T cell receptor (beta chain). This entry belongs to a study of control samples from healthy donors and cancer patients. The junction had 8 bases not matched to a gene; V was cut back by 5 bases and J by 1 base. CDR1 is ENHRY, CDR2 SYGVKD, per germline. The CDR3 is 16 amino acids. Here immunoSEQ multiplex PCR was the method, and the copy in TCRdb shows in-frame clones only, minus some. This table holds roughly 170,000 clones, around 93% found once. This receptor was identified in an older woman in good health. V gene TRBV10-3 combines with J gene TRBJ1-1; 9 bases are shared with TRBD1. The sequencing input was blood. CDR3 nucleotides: TGTGCCATCAGTACCCCTGGGGACAGGGCGAACACTGAAGCTTTCTTT. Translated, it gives CAISTPGDRANTEAFF.